This TCR beta chain came from a study of T cells in localized non-small cell lung cancer. The data were produced by immunoSEQ multiplex PCR, yet TCRdb's version contains in-frame clones alone and is incomplete. Of about 1,600 clones in the sample, around 25% were seen once. This clone has only a few counts. Its specificity is unknown. The study, taken as a whole, reports: Exceeding tumor, uninvolved adjacent lung had the highest T cell clonality. The study detected a median around 57 of the top 100 tumor clones in adjacent lung.

V was shortened by 10 bases and J by 5 bases, with 18 bases between the two germline ends. Germline CDR1 is ENHRY and CDR2 is SYGVKD. This CDR3 contains 13 residues. This chain uses TRBV10-3 with TRBJ2-7; D perhaps matches TRBD2 (5 bases). The input for sequencing was lung tumor tissue, taken before any cancer treatment. This receptor was obtained from a male donor at least 60 years old with stage II squamous cell lung carcinoma. The CDR3 DNA is TGTGCCAGCTTCCGGGAAGGGTTTAACGAGCAGTACTTC. Translated: CASFREGFNEQYF.